The 10 T cell receptor beta chains below were found in one sample sequenced in a study of technical replicates of blood from several donors. Clones were read by immunoSEQ multiplex PCR, and TCRdb kept only the in-frame ones, dropping some. Of 45,000 to 55,000 clones in the sample, about 93% are singletons; the top ten hold 0.2% to 0.25%. Sequencing used T cells isolated from PBMCs. All receptors derive from a human donor in good health.

The rearrangement uses TRBV5-1 and TRBJ2-5; 8 bases line up with TRBD1. J lost 0 bases, V lost 4 bases, and 11 bases had no gene match. The germline V gene encodes CDR1 SGHRS and CDR2 YFSETQ. The CDR3 is 17 residues long. DNA of the CDR3: TGCGCCAGCAGCGCAGGGGGCACGACAGGTAACCAAGAGACCCAGTACTTC. Translation gives CASSAGGTTGNQETQYF.

CDR3 in amino acids: CSAEGAGGETQYF. The CDR3 DNA reads TGCAGCGCCGAGGGGGCCGGAGGAGAGACCCAGTACTTC. The chain carries TRBV29-1 and TRBJ2-5; 7 nucleotides agree with TRBD1. Losses at the gene ends were 7 bases for V and 4 bases for J; bases not matched to a gene: 9. CDR1 and CDR2 from the germline V gene are SQVTM and ANQGSEA. The CDR3 covers 13 residues. The variable domain in full, with the rest retrieved from reference TRBV29-1 and TRBJ2-5, is SAVISQKPSRDICQRGTSLTIQCQVDSQVTMMFWYRQQPGQSLTLIATANQGSEATYESGFVIDKFPISRPNLTFSTLTVSNMSPEDSSIYLCSAEGAGGETQYFGPGTRLLVL.

This rearrangement joins TRBV28 to TRBJ1-5; TRBD1 is a possible D gene (6 bases). The CDR3 has 16 amino acids. The germline CDR1 and CDR2 sequences are MDHEN and SYDVKM. The V end was cut by 2 bases, the J end by 3 bases, with 14 bases between. In DNA form, the CDR3 reads TGTGCCAGCAGTTTACCCGGGACACCATACAATCAGCCCCAGCATTTT. It translates to CASSLPGTPYNQPQHF.

This clone showed up just a few times. The chain has TRBV7-9 and TRBJ2-1; 10 bases match TRBD1. The V and J ends lost 3 bases and 9 bases, in that order; junction bases with no gene match: 8. CDR3 length equals 15 residues. Per the germline V gene, CDR1 is SEHNR and CDR2 is FQNEAQ (reference sequence). CDR3 DNA sequence: TGTGCCAGCAGCTTTCGGGACAGGGGATGGGTTGAGCAGTTCTTC. This gives the protein CASSFRDRGWVEQFF.

V and J are TRBV7-9 and TRBJ2-2; TRBD1 agrees at 8 bases. Germline V gene lookup returns CDR1 SEHNR and CDR2 FQNEAQ (reference sequence). CDR3 length: 16 amino acids. J was trimmed by 6 bases and V by 2 bases; bases with no gene match: 8. The CDR3 sequence is CASSLSQLTGAGELFF. The CDR3 coding sequence is TGTGCCAGCAGCTTAAGCCAATTGACAGGGGCCGGGGAGCTGTTTTTT.

J is TRBJ2-2 and V is TRBV5-1, with D perhaps TRBD1 (7 bases). V was pared by 5 bases and J by 5 bases, with 13 bases between. The CDR3 is made up of 14 amino acids. Germline loops: CDR1 SGHRS, CDR2 YFSETQ. Here the CDR3 reads CASSVQGGTGELFF. Written as DNA, the CDR3 is TGCGCCAGCAGTGTGCAGGGGGGAACCGGGGAGCTGTTTTTT.

This chain links TRBV13 with TRBJ2-7, with TRBD2 matching 9 bases. The CDR3 contains 15 residues. The germline V gene encodes CDR1 PRHDT and CDR2 FYEKMQ (reference sequence). Germline trimming cut 2 bases from V and 2 bases from J; bases unmatched to any gene: 4. CDR3 amino acids: CASSLRRGGAYEQYF. CDR3 nucleotide sequence: TGTGCCAGCAGCTTACGGCGCGGGGGGGCCTACGAGCAGTACTTC.

This chain joins TRBV28 and TRBJ2-7; D gene uncertain. Trimming removed 3 bases at V and 3 bases at J, with 9 bases between. Per the germline V gene, CDR1 is MDHEN and CDR2 is SYDVKM. This CDR3 is 13 amino acids long. Here the CDR3 reads CASSFLHRYEQYF. DNA for the CDR3: TGTGCCAGCAGTTTCTTACATCGCTACGAGCAGTACTTC.

The genes are TRBV28 and TRBJ1-2, with 8 nucleotides matching TRBD1. J gave up 5 bases and V 5 bases, and 7 bases lay outside the gene matches. Germline CDR1 and CDR2: MDHEN and SYDVKM. The length of the CDR3 is 14 residues. Here the CDR3 DNA reads TGTGCCAGCAGTGCAGGGGGCTCTGGGTATGGCTACACCTTC. Protein product: CASSAGGSGYGYTF.

The chain links TRBV18 to TRBJ1-2; TRBD1 matches at 7 bases. Trimming at V came to 0 bases and at J to 2 bases, leaving 12 bases not matched to a gene. CDR3 length equals 18 residues. Germline loops: CDR1 KGHSH, CDR2 LQKENI. The CDR3 DNA is TGTGCCAGCTCACCACCGGACAGGATTCTATTTTTCAACTATGGCTACACCTTC. It is translated as CASSPPDRILFFNYGYTF.